This record looks at one T cell receptor beta chain sequence and its context. Its recognized antigen is unknown. Per-base quality was not reported, and no clone a single base away is much larger than it. The approximately 40 donors, aged about 6 to 90 years, were systemically healthy Caucasian individuals from Russia. Each donor gave around 9 milliliters of peripheral blood, collected into EDTA-treated Vacutainer tubes. Ficoll-Paque density-gradient centrifugation was used to isolate PBMCs, with at least 6 million obtained per sample. Total RNA was extracted from PBMCs with Trizol reagent, with at least 6 micrograms obtained per sample. The percentages of naive CD45RAhigh/CD27high T cells were determined by flow cytometry on a PBMC aliquot from every donor. This sample is part of a study of blood T cells in healthy people across ages (dated by TCRdb to between 2014 and 2017). For the study in its entirety: In model experiments, roughly one uniquely barcoded TCR beta cDNA molecule per two T cells was captured by template switching. The donors were divided into four age groups: young (average about 15 years), middle-aged (approximately 39), aged (roughly 66) and long-lived (roughly 82). To track age-related changes in TCR beta repertoire diversity, the study relied on deep sequencing normalized with unique cDNA molecular identifiers. Donors of different ages were randomly distributed across sequencing lanes to avoid experimental bias. Two additional independent replicas of 1 million unique cDNA reads from the same blood draw were analyzed for two donors (one aged 18 to 30 and one aged 80 or older). On the study overall, not on this receptor specifically: Since profiling was done on bulk unsorted PBMCs, naive and antigen-experienced compartments could not be conclusively compared. As age increased, observed TCR beta diversity per million T cells dropped in a roughly linear way, and a significant reduction was already evident by age 40. The percentage of naive T cells measured by flow cytometry correlated strongly with observed TCR beta diversity. The long-lived group showed more naive CD4+ T cells, fewer expanded clones and increased TCR diversity than the aged group, suggesting age selection. The CMV infection status of donors was not known, potentially confounding age-related changes in expanded clonotypes. Estimates of total diversity from one million sequenced T cells were regarded as lower bounds and underestimates.

The library came from 5' RACE. Instrument used: Illumina HiSeq 2500. A second about 7 to 12 cycle PCR used a sample-barcoded 5' primer and a J-beta primer mix. Each TCR beta cDNA molecule received a unique molecular identifier from a template-switch 5' adaptor carrying 12 random nucleotides. Each sample yielded at least 3 million CDR3-containing paired-end reads. First-strand cDNA was synthesized from all RNA with the Mint cDNA synthesis kit, primed by a TRBC-specific oligonucleotide. Following uracil-DNA glycosylase treatment, a first 18-cycle PCR with universal primers M1SS and BC2_uni_R was performed on all cDNA. In the original analysis: For normalization, 1 million high-quality reads were randomly selected from each sample, with every read carrying a distinct molecular identifier. Instead of being binned into consensus sequences, reads with shared molecular identifiers were discarded. MiTCR, with a Q25 quality threshold and the strictest error-elimination algorithm, was used for CDR3 identification, clonotype clustering and error correction. A nonparametric unseen species model with Euler transformation was used to estimate lower-bound total TCR beta diversity. TCRdb handled the public reads itself, with Q25 trimming in fastp and clone calling in MiXCR, and kept productive beta chains. Records with the same CDR3 protein are collapsed into one entry carrying the most frequent genes and DNA. The V and J calls reflect TCRdb's pipeline rather than the authors' work. This sample holds hundreds of thousands of distinct CDR3 sequences; roughly 50% were observed only once. The ten most abundant clones make up around an eighth of the sample.

In the germline V gene (reference sequence), CDR1 corresponds to DFQATT and CDR2 to SNEGSKA. V loses 8 bases at its end and J loses 1 base; junction bases beyond the gene matches: 5. Including cysteine and phenylalanine, the CDR3 has 13 amino acids. Only CDR3 DNA is held: 39 bases, read in frame from base 1. Sequenced material: blood. The source of this sequence is a young man in good health. This chain joins TRBV20-1 to TRBJ2-7; a stretch of 10 junction bases matches TRBD2. The sequenced DNA: TGCAGTCTTAGCGGGGGGAAATCCTACGAGCAGTACTTC. Its protein reads: CSLSGGKSYEQYF.